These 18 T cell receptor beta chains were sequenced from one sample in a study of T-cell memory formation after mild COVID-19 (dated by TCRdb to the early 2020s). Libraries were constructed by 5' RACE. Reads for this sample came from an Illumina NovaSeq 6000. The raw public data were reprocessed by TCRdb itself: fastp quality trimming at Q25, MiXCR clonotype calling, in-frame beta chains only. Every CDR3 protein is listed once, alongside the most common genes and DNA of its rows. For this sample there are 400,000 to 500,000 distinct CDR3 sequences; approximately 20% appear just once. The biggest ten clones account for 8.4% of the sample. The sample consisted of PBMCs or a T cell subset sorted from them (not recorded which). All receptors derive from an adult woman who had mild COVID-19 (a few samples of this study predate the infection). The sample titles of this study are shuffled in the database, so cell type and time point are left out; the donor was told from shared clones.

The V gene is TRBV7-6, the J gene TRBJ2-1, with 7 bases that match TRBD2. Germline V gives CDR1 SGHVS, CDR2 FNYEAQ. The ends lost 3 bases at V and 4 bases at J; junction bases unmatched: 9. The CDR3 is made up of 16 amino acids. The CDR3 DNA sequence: TGTGCCAGCAGCTTGTCGGCGGGAGTAGGGTACAATGAGCAGTTCTTC. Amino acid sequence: CASSLSAGVGYNEQFF. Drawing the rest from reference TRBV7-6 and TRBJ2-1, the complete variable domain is GAGVSQSPRYKVTKRGQDVALRCDPISGHVSLYWYRQALGQGPEFLTYFNYEAQQDKSGLPNDRFSAERPEGSISTLTIQRTEQRDSAMYRCASSLSAGVGYNEQFFGPGTRLTVL.

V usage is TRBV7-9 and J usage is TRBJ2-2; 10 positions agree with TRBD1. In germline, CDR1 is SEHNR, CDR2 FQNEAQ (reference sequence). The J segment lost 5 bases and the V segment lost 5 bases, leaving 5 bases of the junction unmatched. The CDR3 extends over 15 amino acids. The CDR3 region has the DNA TGTGCCAGCAGCGCCAGGACAGGGGGTACCGGGGAGCTGTTTTTT. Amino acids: CASSARTGGTGELFF.

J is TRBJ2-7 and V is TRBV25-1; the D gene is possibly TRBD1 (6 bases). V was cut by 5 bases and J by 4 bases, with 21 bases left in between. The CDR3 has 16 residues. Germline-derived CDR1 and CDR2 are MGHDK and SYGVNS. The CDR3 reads CASSPGCGQPSYEQYF. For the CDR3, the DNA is TGTGCCAGCAGTCCAGGGTGTGGACAGCCCTCATACGAGCAGTACTTC.

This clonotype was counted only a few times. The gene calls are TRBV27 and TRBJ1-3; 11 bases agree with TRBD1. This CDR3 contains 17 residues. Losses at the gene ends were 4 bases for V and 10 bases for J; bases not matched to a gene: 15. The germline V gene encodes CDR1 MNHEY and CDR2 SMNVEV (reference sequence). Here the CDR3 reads CASSSRSTGQGVRTIYF. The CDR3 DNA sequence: TGTGCCAGCAGTTCCAGATCCACGGGACAGGGGGTTCGGACCATATATTTT.

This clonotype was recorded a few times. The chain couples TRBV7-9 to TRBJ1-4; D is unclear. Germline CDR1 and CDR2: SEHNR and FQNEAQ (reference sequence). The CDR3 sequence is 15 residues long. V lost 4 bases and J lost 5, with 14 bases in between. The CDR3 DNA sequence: TGTGCCAGCAGCTCATCGGGATCGCCGAATGAAAAACTGTTTTTT. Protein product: CASSSSGSPNEKLFF. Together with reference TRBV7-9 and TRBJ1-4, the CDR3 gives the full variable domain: DTGVSQNPRHKITKRGQNVTFRCDPISEHNRLYWYRQTLGQGPEFLTYFQNEAQLEKSRLLSDRFSAERPKGSFSTLEIQRTEQGDSAMYLCASSSSGSPNEKLFFGSGTQLSVL.

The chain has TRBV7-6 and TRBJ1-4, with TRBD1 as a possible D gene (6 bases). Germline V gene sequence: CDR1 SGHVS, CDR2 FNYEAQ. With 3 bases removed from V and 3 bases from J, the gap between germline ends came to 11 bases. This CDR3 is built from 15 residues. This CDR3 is CASSLGYRANEKLFF. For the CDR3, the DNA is TGTGCCAGCAGCTTGGGCTACAGGGCTAATGAAAAACTGTTTTTT.

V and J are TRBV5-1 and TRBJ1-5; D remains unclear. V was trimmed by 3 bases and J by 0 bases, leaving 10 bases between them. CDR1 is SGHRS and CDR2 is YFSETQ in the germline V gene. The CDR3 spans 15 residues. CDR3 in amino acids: CASSSNPDSNQPQHF. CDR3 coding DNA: TGCGCCAGCAGCTCCAATCCCGATAGCAATCAGCCCCAGCATTTT.

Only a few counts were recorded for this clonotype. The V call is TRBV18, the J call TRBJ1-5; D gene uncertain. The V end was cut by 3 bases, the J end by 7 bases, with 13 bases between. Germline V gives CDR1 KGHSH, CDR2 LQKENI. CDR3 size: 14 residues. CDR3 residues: CASSPAGIKQPQHF. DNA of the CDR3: TGTGCCAGCTCACCCGCAGGAATTAAACAGCCCCAGCATTTT.

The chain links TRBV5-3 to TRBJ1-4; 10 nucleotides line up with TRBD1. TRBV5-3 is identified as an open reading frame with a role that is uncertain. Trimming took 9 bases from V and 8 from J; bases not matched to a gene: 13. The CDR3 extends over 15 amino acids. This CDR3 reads CATVNRQGAREKLFF. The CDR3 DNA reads TGTGCCACGGTTAATCGACAGGGGGCGCGAGAAAAACTGTTTTTT.

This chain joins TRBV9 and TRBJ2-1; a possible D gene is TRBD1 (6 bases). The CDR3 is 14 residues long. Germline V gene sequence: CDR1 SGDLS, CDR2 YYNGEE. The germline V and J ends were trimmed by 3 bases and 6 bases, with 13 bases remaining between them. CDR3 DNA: TGTGCCAGCAGCGCCCGACAGGCCCGCAATGAGCAGTTCTTC. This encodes CASSARQARNEQFF.

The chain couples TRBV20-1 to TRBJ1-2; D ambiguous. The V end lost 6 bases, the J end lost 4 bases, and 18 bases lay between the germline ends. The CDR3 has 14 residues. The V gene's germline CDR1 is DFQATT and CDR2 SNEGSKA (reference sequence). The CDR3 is CSAWNQRLFYGYTF. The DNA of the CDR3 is TGCAGTGCGTGGAACCAGCGACTTTTCTATGGCTACACCTTC.

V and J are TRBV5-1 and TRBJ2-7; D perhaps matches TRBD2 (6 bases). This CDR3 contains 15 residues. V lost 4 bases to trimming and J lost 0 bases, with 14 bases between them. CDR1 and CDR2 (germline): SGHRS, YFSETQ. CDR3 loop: CASSMGLSSSYEQYF. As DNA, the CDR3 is TGCGCCAGCAGCATGGGACTTTCGAGCTCCTACGAGCAGTACTTC.

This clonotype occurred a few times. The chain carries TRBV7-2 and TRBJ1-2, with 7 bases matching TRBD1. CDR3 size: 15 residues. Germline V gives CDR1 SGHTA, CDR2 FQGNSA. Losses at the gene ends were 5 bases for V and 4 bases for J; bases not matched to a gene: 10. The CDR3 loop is CASSLNRDSLYGYTF. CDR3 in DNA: TGTGCCAGCAGCCTAAACCGGGACAGTCTCTATGGCTACACCTTC.

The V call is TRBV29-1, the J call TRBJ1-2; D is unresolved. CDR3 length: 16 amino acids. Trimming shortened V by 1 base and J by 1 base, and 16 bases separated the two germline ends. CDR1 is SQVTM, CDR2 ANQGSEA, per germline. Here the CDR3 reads CSVEGSMAGRNYGYTF. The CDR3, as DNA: TGCAGCGTTGAAGGCTCCATGGCCGGGCGTAACTATGGCTACACCTTC. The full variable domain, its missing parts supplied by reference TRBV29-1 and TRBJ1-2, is SAVISQKPSRDICQRGTSLTIQCQVDSQVTMMFWYRQQPGQSLTLIATANQGSEATYESGFVIDKFPISRPNLTFSTLTVSNMSPEDSSIYLCSVEGSMAGRNYGYTFGSGTRLTVV.

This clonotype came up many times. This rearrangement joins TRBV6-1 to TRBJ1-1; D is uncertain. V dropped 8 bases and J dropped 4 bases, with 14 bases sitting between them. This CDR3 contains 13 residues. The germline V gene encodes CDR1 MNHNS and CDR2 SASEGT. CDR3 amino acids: CASWQALSTEAFF. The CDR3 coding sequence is TGTGCCAGCTGGCAGGCGCTGTCCACTGAAGCTTTCTTT.

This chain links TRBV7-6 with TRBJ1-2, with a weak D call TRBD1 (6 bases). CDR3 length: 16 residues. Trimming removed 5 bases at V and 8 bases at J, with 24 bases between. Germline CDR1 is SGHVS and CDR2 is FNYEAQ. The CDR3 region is CASSPGIRRGREGYTF. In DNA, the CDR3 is TGTGCCAGCAGCCCAGGGATCCGGCGGGGGCGGGAGGGCTACACCTTC.

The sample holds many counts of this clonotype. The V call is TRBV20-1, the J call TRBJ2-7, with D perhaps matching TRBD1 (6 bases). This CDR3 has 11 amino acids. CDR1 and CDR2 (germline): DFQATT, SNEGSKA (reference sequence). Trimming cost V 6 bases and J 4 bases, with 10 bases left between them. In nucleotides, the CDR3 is TGCAGTGCCACCACAGGGTACGAGCAGTACTTC. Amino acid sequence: CSATTGYEQYF.

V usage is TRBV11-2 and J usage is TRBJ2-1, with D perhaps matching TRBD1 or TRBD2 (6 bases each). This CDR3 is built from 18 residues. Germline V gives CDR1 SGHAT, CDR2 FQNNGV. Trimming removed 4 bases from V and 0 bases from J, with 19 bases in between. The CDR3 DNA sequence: TGTGCCAGCAGCTCCATTTGGACCGGGGGCAGCTCCTACAATGAGCAGTTCTTC. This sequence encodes CASSSIWTGGSSYNEQFF.